This T cell receptor beta chain was obtained from a study of cytomegalovirus exposure and HLA in healthy donors. Looking at the study overall: Genetic ancestry analysis placed 81% of the roughly 400 donors that were genotyped in the Caucasian-associated cluster.

The PCR used 60 Vbeta and 13 Jbeta primers. Clones were read by immunoSEQ multiplex PCR, and TCRdb kept only the in-frame ones, dropping some. The sample shows roughly 95,000 clones, over 60% of them seen only once. Note on this clone: The antigen is undetermined.

While unrecorded immune exposures were likely, the donors were nominally healthy when sampled. The CDR3 contains 12 residues. The germline CDR1 and CDR2 sequences are MNHNS and SASEGT. The V end was cut by 6 bases, the J end by 3 bases, with 8 bases between. The study, taken as a whole, reports: Prediction of most subjects' HLA-A and HLA-B alleles by TCR beta sequences was reportedly accurate. The authors considered a cluster of highly shared sequence variants likely to be a sequencing artifact.

This sequence joins TRBV6-1 and TRBJ1-1; no definite D call. The clonotype was recovered from a man between 25 and 39 years old in good health and CMV-seropositive. Sequencing input: PBMCs. The CDR3 reads CASSRWDTEAFF. In nucleotides, the CDR3 is TGTGCCAGCAGCAGGTGGGACACTGAAGCTTTCTTT.